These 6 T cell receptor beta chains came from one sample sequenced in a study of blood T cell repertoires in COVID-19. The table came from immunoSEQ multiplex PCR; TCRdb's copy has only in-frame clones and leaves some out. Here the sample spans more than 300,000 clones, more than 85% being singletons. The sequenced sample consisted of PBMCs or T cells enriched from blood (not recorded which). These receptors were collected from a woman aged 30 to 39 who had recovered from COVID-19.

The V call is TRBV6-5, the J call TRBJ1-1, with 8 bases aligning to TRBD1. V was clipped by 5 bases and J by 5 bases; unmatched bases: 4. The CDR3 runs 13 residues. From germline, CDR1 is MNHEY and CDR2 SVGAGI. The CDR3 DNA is TGTGCCAGCAGTCGGACAGGGCGAACTGAAGCTTTCTTT. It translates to CASSRTGRTEAFF.

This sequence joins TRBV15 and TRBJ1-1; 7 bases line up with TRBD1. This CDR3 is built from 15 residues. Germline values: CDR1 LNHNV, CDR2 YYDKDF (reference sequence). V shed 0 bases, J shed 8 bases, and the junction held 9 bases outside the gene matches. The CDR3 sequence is CATSRDYGGQIEAFF. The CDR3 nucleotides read TGTGCCACCAGCAGAGATTACGGGGGACAGATCGAAGCTTTCTTT.

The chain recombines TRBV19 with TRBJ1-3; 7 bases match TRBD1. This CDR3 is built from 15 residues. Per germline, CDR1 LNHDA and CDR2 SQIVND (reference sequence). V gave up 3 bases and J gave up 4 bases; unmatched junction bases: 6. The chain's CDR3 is CASSILQGSGNTIYF. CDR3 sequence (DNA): TGTGCCAGTAGTATCTTACAGGGGTCGGGAAACACCATATATTTT.

CDR3 coding DNA: TGTGCCAGTTTCGGACTCGCCCTCGTTAACTATGGCTACACCTTC. This translates into CASFGLALVNYGYTF. This chain joins TRBV19 and TRBJ1-2; D unresolved. Trimming took 8 bases from V and 1 from J, leaving 17 bases between them. The CDR3 sequence is 15 residues long. The germline gives CDR1 LNHDA, CDR2 SQIVND (reference sequence). The full variable domain, with the rest looked up from reference TRBV19 and TRBJ1-2, is DGGITQSPKYLFRKEGQNVTLSCEQNLNHDAMYWYRQDPGQGLRLIYYSQIVNDFQKGDIAEGYSVSREKKESFPLTVTSAQKNPTAFYLCASFGLALVNYGYTFGSGTRLTVV.

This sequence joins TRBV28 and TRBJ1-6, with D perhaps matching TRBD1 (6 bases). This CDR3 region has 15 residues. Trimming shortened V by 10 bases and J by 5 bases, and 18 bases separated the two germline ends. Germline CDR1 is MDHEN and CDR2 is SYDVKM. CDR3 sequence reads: CATPPGAGDNSPLHF. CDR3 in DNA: TGTGCCACCCCCCCGGGGGCGGGAGATAATTCACCCCTCCACTTT.

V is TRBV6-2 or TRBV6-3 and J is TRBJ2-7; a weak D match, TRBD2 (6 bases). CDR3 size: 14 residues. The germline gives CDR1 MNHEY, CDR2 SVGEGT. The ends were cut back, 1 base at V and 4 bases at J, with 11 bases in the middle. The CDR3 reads CASSYFGTSYEQYF. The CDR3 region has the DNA TGTGCCAGCAGTTACTTTGGGACTTCGTACGAGCAGTACTTC.